This TCR beta chain was recovered during a study of blood T cells in healthy people across ages. Background on the study: Researchers report that template switching captured about one barcoded beta molecule per two T cells. Overall study results and limits: When one million T cells were used, diversity estimates were thought to be underestimates.

Germline lookup yields CDR1 MNHEY and CDR2 SVGAGI. This CDR3 has 16 residues. As to this clonotype: The antigen remains undetermined. The junction shows a germline mismatch at one end, possibly a read error.

A J-beta primer mix and a sample-barcoded 5' primer were used in a second PCR of about 7 to 12 cycles. The yield of each sample was at least 3 million CDR3-containing paired-end reads. TCRdb fed the 5' RACE reads into MiXCR, producing one record per CDR3 protein. The data show 1,500,000 or so distinct CDR3 sequences, about 42% seen once. The origin of this receptor is a young woman in good health. The material sequenced was blood. The genes are TRBV6-5 and TRBJ2-7; 11 bases fit TRBD1. CDR3 in amino acids: CASTNPGQGARYERYF. In DNA, the CDR3 is TGTGCCAGCACCAACCCTGGACAGGGGGCGCGTTACGAGCGGTACTTC.